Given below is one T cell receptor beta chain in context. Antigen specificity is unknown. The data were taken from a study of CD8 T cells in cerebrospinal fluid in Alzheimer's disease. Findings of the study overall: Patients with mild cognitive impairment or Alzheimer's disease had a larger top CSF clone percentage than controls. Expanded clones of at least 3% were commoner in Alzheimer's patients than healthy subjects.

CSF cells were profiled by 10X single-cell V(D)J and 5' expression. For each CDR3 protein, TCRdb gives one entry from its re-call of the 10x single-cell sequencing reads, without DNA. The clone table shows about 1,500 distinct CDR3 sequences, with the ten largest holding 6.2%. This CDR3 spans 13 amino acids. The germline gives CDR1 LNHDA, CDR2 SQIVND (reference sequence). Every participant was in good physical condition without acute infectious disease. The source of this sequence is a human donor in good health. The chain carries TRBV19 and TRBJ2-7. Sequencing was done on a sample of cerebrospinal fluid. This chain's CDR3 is CASSIRYSYEQYF.